The entry that follows covers one T cell receptor (beta chain) sequence. As yet, its antigen is unknown. CDR1 is GTSNPN, CDR2 SVGIG, per germline (reference sequence). The V and J ends lost 0 bases and 6 bases respectively, with 17 bases between them. The length of the CDR3 is 15 residues. The data were obtained in a study of OX40 agonist ivuxolimab in advanced cancers. Study-level information: Participants, around 80% male, averaged 60 years of age, ranging from about 23 to 90. Two cutaneous melanoma patients and one hepatocellular carcinoma patient, three in all, had partial responses.

Repertoires were generated with immunoSEQ multiplex PCR, while TCRdb's copy carries only in-frame clones and drops some. Of about 28,000 clones listed, about 81% were seen once; the top ten hold over 25%. Study results and caveats: Blood T cells, both CD4+ and CD8+, expanded clonally by week 6 at 0.1 to 3.0 mg/kg.

The source is an adult with an advanced solid tumor such as melanoma, head and neck, liver or kidney cancer. The chain couples TRBV30 to TRBJ1-2; D is unresolved. This specimen consisted of CD4+ or CD8+ T cells sorted from blood, obtained in a trial of the OX40 agonist ivuxolimab. CDR3 residues: CAWSVLAAGLHGYTF. CDR3 sequence (DNA): TGTGCCTGGAGTGTACTTGCTGCTGGGCTACATGGCTACACCTTC.